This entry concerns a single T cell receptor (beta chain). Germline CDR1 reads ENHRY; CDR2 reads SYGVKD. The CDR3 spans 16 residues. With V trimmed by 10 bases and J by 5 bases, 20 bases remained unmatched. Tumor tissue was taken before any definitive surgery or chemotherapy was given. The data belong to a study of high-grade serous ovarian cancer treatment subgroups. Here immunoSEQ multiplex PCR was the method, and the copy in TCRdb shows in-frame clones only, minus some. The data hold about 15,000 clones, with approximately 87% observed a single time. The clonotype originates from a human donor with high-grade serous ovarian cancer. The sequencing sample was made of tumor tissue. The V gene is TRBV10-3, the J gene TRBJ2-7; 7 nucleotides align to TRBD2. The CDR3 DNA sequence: TGTGCCACCAAGAGGACGGGGGGTGGTAATTTCGACGAGCAGTACTTC. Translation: CATKRTGGGNFDEQYF.